The sequence of this T cell receptor (beta chain) was determined in a study of cytomegalovirus exposure and HLA in healthy donors. The PCR was carried out with 60 Vbeta primers and 13 Jbeta primers. Measured with immunoSEQ multiplex PCR; TCRdb has only the in-frame clones, and not every one. This sample's clone table lists 90,000 to 130,000 clones. The clonotype comes from a man in his forties or fifties in good health and CMV-seropositive. The sample was PBMCs.

CDR3 amino acids: CASSIDEQGFSYNEQFF. In DNA, the CDR3 is TGTGCCAGTAGTATAGACGAGCAGGGGTTCTCCTACAATGAGCAGTTCTTC. This chain uses TRBV19 with TRBJ2-1, with a tentative D call TRBD1 (6 bases). Germline V lookup: CDR1 LNHDA, CDR2 SQIVND (reference sequence). V dropped 0 bases and J dropped 0 bases, with 12 bases sitting between them. This CDR3 comprises 17 residues.